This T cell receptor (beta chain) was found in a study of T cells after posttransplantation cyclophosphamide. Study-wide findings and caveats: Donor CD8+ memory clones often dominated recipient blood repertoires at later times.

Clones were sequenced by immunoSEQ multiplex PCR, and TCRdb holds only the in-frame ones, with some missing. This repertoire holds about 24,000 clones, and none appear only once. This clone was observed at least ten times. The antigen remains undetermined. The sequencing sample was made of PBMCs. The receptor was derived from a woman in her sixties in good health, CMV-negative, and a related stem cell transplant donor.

The CDR3 loop reads CASSRGQDPSGANVLTF. The CDR3 DNA reads TGTGCCAGCAGCCGCGGGCAGGATCCCTCTGGGGCCAACGTCCTGACTTTC. The chain couples TRBV7-3 to TRBJ2-6; TRBD2 is a possible D gene (5 bases). Germline values: CDR1 SGHTA, CDR2 FQGTGA. Trimming stripped 5 bases from V and 0 bases from J, with 14 bases between. The CDR3 is 17 residues long.